These T cell receptor beta chains were read from a single sample in a study of T-cell reconstitution after alpha-beta-depleted transplantation in children. TCRdb independently ran MiXCR on the PCR reads; one entry per CDR3 protein. This repertoire shows 440,000 or so distinct CDR3 sequences, over 40% found once; its top ten account for 25% to 30%. The sequencing here drew on PBMCs, taken before TCRalphabeta/CD19-depleted stem cell transplant. The receptor source for this set is a girl aged 2-10 years with aplastic anemia, due to receive a stem cell transplant. The CDR3 runs from the conserved cysteine through the conserved F or W. D genes are given only for firm matches. Rows may omit the clone size; those that give it use once, few, many or a size class.

NA,TRBJ1-1,NA,TRBV12-3/TRBV12-4,15,CASSFGPGEGTEAFF,TGTGCCAGCAGTTTTGGGCCAGGGGAGGGCACTGAAGCTTTCTTT
many,TRBJ2-7,NA,TRBV12-3/TRBV12-4,13,CASSPEGHYEQYF,TGTGCCAGCAGTCCAGAAGGGCACTACGAGCAGTACTTC
many,TRBJ2-5,TRBD1,TRBV12-3/TRBV12-4,13,CASSHGQAETQYF,TGTGCCAGCAGTCATGGACAGGCGGAGACCCAGTACTTC
few,TRBJ2-3,TRBD2,TRBV20-1,14,CSALTGGPKDTQYF,TGCAGTGCACTGACGGGGGGGCCTAAGGATACGCAGTATTTT
NA,TRBJ1-6,TRBD1,TRBV20-1,19,CSALELQDRGVSKDSPLHF,TGCAGTGCTTTGGAGTTGCAGGACAGGGGAGTATCGAAGGATTCACCCCTCCACTTT
NA,TRBJ2-3,TRBD2,TRBV18,16,CASSPLGSGVTDTQYF,TGTGCCAGCTCACCCCTGGGCAGCGGGGTAACAGATACGCAGTATTTT
many,TRBJ1-2,NA,TRBV20-1,13,CSAREQVSYGYTF,TGCAGTGCTAGAGAGCAGGTGTCCTATGGCTACACCTTC
many,TRBJ1-5,NA,TRBV15,14,CATSRAQGNQPQHF,TGTGCCACCAGCAGAGCCCAGGGTAATCAGCCCCAGCATTTT
few,TRBJ1-5,NA,TRBV12-3/TRBV12-4,15,CASIPGGGYNQPQHF,TGTGCCAGCATCCCTGGAGGAGGGTACAATCAGCCCCAGCATTTT
NA,TRBJ2-7,TRBD1,TRBV6-5,15,CASSYSSRGLYEQYF,TGTGCCAGCAGTTACTCGAGTAGGGGGCTCTACGAGCAGTACTTC
NA,TRBJ1-5,NA,TRBV6-1,14,CASIPQASNQPQHF,TGTGCCAGCATCCCTCAGGCTAGCAATCAGCCCCAGCATTTT
few,TRBJ2-3,NA,TRBV12-3/TRBV12-4,13,CASSDMVADTQYF,TGTGCCAGCAGTGACATGGTGGCAGATACGCAGTATTTT
few,TRBJ1-5,NA,TRBV12-3/TRBV12-4,14,CASSLRDSYQPQHF,TGTGCCAGCAGTTTACGAGACAGCTATCAGCCCCAGCATTTT
NA,TRBJ2-7,NA,TRBV28,10,CASSDTVQYF,TGTGCCAGCAGCGATACAGTTCAGTACTTC
few,TRBJ1-5,TRBD1,TRBV20-1,14,CSARATGGNQPQHF,TGCAGTGCTAGAGCGACAGGGGGCAATCAGCCCCAGCATTTT
many,TRBJ2-7,TRBD2,TRBV5-1,14,CASRLTSASYEQYF,TGCGCCAGCAGGCTGACTAGCGCATCCTACGAGCAGTACTTC
NA,TRBJ1-1,NA,TRBV29-1,11,CSVIRNTEAFF,TGCAGCGTCATCAGGAACACTGAAGCTTTCTTT
NA,TRBJ1-1,TRBD1,TRBV7-9,14,CASTSTGGVAEAFF,TGTGCCAGCACCTCCACAGGGGGCGTCGCTGAAGCTTTCTTT
once,TRBJ2-7,TRBD1,TRBV18,14,CASSTRGIWDEQYF,TGTGCCAGCTCAACCAGGGGGATTTGGGACGAGCAGTACTTC
NA,TRBJ2-7,NA,TRBV6-2/TRBV6-3,16,CASSSSGRLFSYEQYF,TGTGCCAGCAGTTCCTCCGGACGGCTATTCTCCTACGAGCAGTACTTC
NA,TRBJ2-3,NA,TRBV7-2,15,CASSLARSGPSSQYF,TGTGCCAGCAGCTTAGCGCGGTCGGGCCCCTCCTCGCAGTATTTT
NA,TRBJ2-1,TRBD2,TRBV5-4,14,CGQGLAGQAGEQFF,TGTGGTCAGGGACTAGCGGGACAGGCTGGTGAGCAGTTCTTC
many,TRBJ1-6,TRBD1,TRBV2,15,CARGPGQGDNSPLHF,TGTGCCAGAGGTCCTGGACAGGGCGATAATTCACCCCTCCACTTT
NA,TRBJ1-6,TRBD1,TRBV5-1,14,CASRPDRVYSPLHF,TGCGCCAGCAGACCGGACAGGGTTTATTCACCCCTCCACTTT